This entry lists 7 T cell receptor beta chains sequenced from one sample in a study of blood T cells in healthy people across ages. Combining a sample-barcoded 5' primer with a J-beta primer mix, a second PCR ran for roughly 7 to 11 cycles. TCRdb reanalysed the 5' RACE reads using MiXCR and keeps one entry per CDR3 protein. The repertoire has around 990,000 distinct CDR3 sequences, roughly a quarter of them found once; the top ten carry about 0.69%. The same sample was also studied in work on T cells of mothers and their children.

The sequencing input was blood. The receptors were sampled from a girl aged 2 to 10 in good health.

V is TRBV9 and J is TRBJ1-1, with D hard to call. The CDR3 runs to 13 residues. V was pared by 2 bases and J by 8 bases, with 13 bases between. CDR1 is SGDLS and CDR2 is YYNGEE in the germline V gene. DNA for the CDR3: TGTGCCAGCAGCGTGGATGGGTCAGAAGAAGCTTTCTTT. Encoded protein: CASSVDGSEEAFF. The entire variable domain, with the rest obtained from reference TRBV9 and TRBJ1-1, is as follows: DSGVTQTPKHLITATGQRVTLRCSPRSGDLSVYWYQQSLDQGLQFLIQYYNGEERAKGNILERFSAQQFPDLHSELNLSSLELGDSALYFCASSVDGSEEAFFGQGTRLTVV.

The chain has TRBV4-3 and TRBJ1-2, with D unclear. Germline lookup yields CDR1 LGHNA and CDR2 YSLEER. V was trimmed by 0 bases and J by 8 bases, leaving 16 bases between them. This CDR3 region has 15 residues. The CDR3 DNA reads as TGCGCCAGCAGCCAAGATCGATGGGGTTCGGTCGGCTACACCTTC. Amino acids: CASSQDRWGSVGYTF.

The chain has TRBV3-1 and TRBJ2-7; D possibly uses TRBD1 or TRBD2 (5 bases each). This CDR3 is built from 15 residues. The germline V gene has CDR1 LGHDT and CDR2 YNNKEL (reference sequence). Trimming pared 2 bases from V and 6 bases from J, leaving 17 bases between. CDR3 amino acids: CASSQRAKGRLEQYF. CDR3 nucleotide sequence: TGTGCCAGCAGCCAACGGGCCAAGGGGAGACTCGAGCAGTACTTC.

This clonotype appeared a single time. V gene TRBV11-2 combines with J gene TRBJ2-7, with D uncertain. V lost 5 bases to trimming and J lost 0 bases, with 11 bases between them. The V gene's germline CDR1 is SGHAT and CDR2 FQNNGV. CDR3 length equals 14 residues. The DNA for the CDR3 is TGTGCCAGCAGCCCTTATTTAAGCTCCTACGAGCAGTACTTC. Protein: CASSPYLSSYEQYF.

The genes are TRBV20-1 and TRBJ2-2; 8 bases match TRBD2. Germline trimming cut 0 bases from V and 4 bases from J; bases unmatched to any gene: 7. From germline, CDR1 is DFQATT and CDR2 SNEGSKA (reference sequence). This CDR3 spans 16 amino acids. CDR3: CSARDTPSGLTGELFF. CDR3 DNA: TGCAGTGCTAGAGATACGCCTAGCGGGCTCACCGGGGAGCTGTTTTTT.

The V call is TRBV7-9, the J call TRBJ2-1; 8 bases are shared with TRBD2. CDR3 length: 15 residues. Trimming removed 3 bases from V and 7 bases from J; junction bases left unmatched: 8. Germline V lookup: CDR1 SEHNR, CDR2 FQNEAQ (reference sequence). For the CDR3, the DNA is TGTGCCAGCAGCTTCCCCGGGGGGGGGAGGAATGAGCAGTTCTTC. Translating it yields CASSFPGGGRNEQFF.

This clonotype has a handful of counts. This CDR3 is CASSLAGGHLAKNIQYF. The CDR3 bases are TGTGCCAGCAGTTTAGCGGGGGGACATTTAGCCAAAAACATTCAGTACTTC. The chain has TRBV12-3 or TRBV12-4 and TRBJ2-4; D tentatively reads TRBD1 or TRBD2 (6 bases each). This CDR3 has 17 residues. Trimming took off 0 bases at V and 0 bases at J, with 12 bases between the two ends.